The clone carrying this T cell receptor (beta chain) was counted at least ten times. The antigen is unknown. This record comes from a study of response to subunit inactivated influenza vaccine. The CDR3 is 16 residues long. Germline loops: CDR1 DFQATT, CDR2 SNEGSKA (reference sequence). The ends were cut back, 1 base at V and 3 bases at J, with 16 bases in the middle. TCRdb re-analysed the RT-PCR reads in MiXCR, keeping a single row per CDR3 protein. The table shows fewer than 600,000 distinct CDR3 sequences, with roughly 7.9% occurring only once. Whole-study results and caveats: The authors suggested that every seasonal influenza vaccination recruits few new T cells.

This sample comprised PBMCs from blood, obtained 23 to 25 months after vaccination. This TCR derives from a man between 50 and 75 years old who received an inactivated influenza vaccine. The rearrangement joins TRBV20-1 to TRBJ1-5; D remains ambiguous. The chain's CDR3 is CSARARNRTNNQPQHF. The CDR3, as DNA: TGCAGTGCTAGAGCTCGTAACAGAACCAACAATCAGCCCCAGCATTTT.